This TCR beta chain was captured in a study of CD8+CD57+ T cells in acquired aplastic anemia. Study-wide results and caveats: A significant difference in CD8+ Simpson's diversity between patients and controls was not found.

CDR1 and CDR2 from the germline V gene are LNHNV and YYDKDF (reference sequence). The CDR3 extends over 15 amino acids. Trimming took off 0 bases at V and 10 bases at J, with 13 bases between the two ends. The use of genomic DNA as template underpinned the TCR beta VDJ and CDR3 profiling. TCRdb ran MiXCR on the reads and lists one entry per CDR3 protein. The sample yields roughly 290,000 distinct CDR3 sequences, 56% seen once. CD8+CD57+ cell expansion had been shown by flow cytometry in patients chosen for sequencing. Worth noting for this clonotype: Its target is not known.

V usage is TRBV15 and J usage is TRBJ1-6, with D possibly being TRBD1 (5 bases). Sequenced sample: sorted CD4+, CD8+, or CD8+CD57+ T cells (not recorded which) from PBMCs. This TCR derives from a human donor with aplastic anemia. CDR3: CATSRDLQGGSPLHF. The CDR3 DNA sequence: TGTGCCACCAGCAGAGATCTCCAGGGAGGGTCACCCCTCCACTTT.